The clone carrying this TCR beta chain was observed at least ten times. The data were obtained in a study of identical twins. TCRdb processed the 5' RACE reads anew with MiXCR; each CDR3 protein has one entry. The sample carries under 800,000 distinct CDR3 sequences, 21% recorded once. The data also belong to a second study, concerning T cells expressing NK-cell markers.

The source material was PBMCs. This sequence was found in a woman between 18 and 29 years old in good health.

CDR3: CRTTDGDTQYF. In nucleotides, the CDR3 is TGCAGGACGACTGATGGCGATACGCAGTATTTT. The gene calls are TRBV20-1 and TRBJ2-3; D ambiguous. CDR1 DFQATT and CDR2 SNEGSKA come from the germline V gene (reference sequence). CDR3 length equals 11 residues.